The present entry profiles one TCR beta chain with its context. The data stem from a study of T-cell reconstitution after alpha-beta-depleted transplantation in children. The authors prepared the TCRbeta library with unique molecular identifiers. TCRdb reanalysed the PCR reads using MiXCR and keeps one entry per CDR3 protein. The sample shows hundreds of thousands of distinct CDR3 sequences, approximately 15% of them seen only once. Per the germline V gene, CDR1 is SQVTM and CDR2 is ANQGSEA. The CDR3 length is 15 residues. The ends lost 4 bases at V and 7 bases at J; junction bases unmatched: 10. This sequence joins TRBV29-1 and TRBJ2-2, with 9 positions matching TRBD2. Material: PBMCs from the stem cell graft donor, obtained from the stem cell graft. The TCR sequence derives from a human donor who donated a stem cell graft to a child with acute myeloid leukemia. The CDR3, as DNA: TGCAGCGTTGGGCGGGGCGGGGGGGCCGACGGGGAGCTGTTTTTT. Translating it yields CSVGRGGGADGELFF.